This T cell receptor (beta chain) was identified during a study of T cell responses to AZD1222 COVID-19 vaccine. Findings of the study overall: Only after the peak T cell response were repertoires sampled. Close to half of spike-specific TCRs reportedly recognize unmutated variant regions. Baseline antibody screening turned up just five to seven seropositive AZD1222 recipients. Spike as a whole was targeted by vaccine-associated CD4 TCRs, dominant at 160-218 and 743-854.

The CDR3 contains 13 residues. The germline V gene encodes CDR1 GTSNPN and CDR2 SVGIG (reference sequence). Trimming removed 4 bases from V and 2 bases from J, with 11 bases in between. The table came from immunoSEQ multiplex PCR; TCRdb's copy has only in-frame clones and leaves some out. The table has some 200,000 clones, roughly nine tenths seen once. As for this clone: Its antigen is undetermined.

Sample: peripheral blood, taken 28 days after the second AZD1222 dose. The chain combines TRBV30 with TRBJ2-5; possibly TRBD2 for D (5 bases). The receptor was derived from an adult who received the AZD1222 COVID-19 vaccine. DNA of the CDR3: TGTGCCTGGACTAGCTCGAATCAAGAGACCCAGTACTTC. Residues: CAWTSSNQETQYF. Based on the CDR3 plus reference TRBV30 and TRBJ2-5, the full variable domain is SQTIHQWPATLVQPVGSPLSLECTVEGTSNPNLYWYRQAAGRGLQLLFYSVGIGQISSEVPQNLSASRPQDRQFILSSKKLLLSDSGFYLCAWTSSNQETQYFGPGTRLLVL.